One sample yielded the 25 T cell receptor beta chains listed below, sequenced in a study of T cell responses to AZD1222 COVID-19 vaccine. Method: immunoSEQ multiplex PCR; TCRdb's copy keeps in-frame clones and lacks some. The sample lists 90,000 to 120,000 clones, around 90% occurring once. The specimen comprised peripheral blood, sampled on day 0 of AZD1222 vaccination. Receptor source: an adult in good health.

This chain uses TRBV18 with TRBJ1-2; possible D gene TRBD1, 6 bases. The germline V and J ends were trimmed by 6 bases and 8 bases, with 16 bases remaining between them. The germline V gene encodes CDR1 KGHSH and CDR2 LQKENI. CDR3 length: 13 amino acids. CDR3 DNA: TGTGCCAGCTCCAAACGCCGGGGGGGCGGCTACACCTTC. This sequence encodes CASSKRRGGGYTF.

CDR3 region: CASSSRFEDTIYF. In nucleotides, the CDR3 is TGTGCCAGTAGTTCCCGTTTCGAGGACACCATATATTTT. The chain recombines TRBV19 with TRBJ1-3; no clear D. Trimming cost V 5 bases and J 8 bases, with 13 bases left between them. Germline assignment: CDR1 LNHDA and CDR2 SQIVND (reference sequence). CDR3 length: 13 residues.

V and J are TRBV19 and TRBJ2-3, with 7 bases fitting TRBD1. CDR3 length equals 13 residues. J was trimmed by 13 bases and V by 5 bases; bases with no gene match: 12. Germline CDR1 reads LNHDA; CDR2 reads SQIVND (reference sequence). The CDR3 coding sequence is TGTGCCAGTAGTCCCCGACAGGGCCAGGTAAAGTATTTT. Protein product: CASSPRQGQVKYF. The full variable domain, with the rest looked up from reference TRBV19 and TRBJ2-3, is DGGITQSPKYLFRKEGQNVTLSCEQNLNHDAMYWYRQDPGQGLRLIYYSQIVNDFQKGDIAEGYSVSREKKESFPLTVTSAQKNPTAFYLCASSPRQGQVKYFGPGTRLTVL.

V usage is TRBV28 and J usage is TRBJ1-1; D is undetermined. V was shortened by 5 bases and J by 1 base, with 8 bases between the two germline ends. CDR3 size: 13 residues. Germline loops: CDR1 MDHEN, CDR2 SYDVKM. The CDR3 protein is CASSLTENTEAFF. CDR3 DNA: TGTGCCAGCAGTCTTACGGAGAACACTGAAGCTTTCTTT.

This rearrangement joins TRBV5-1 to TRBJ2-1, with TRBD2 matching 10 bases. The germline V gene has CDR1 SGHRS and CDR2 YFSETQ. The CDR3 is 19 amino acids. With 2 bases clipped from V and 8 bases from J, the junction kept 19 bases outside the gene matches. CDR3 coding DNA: TGCGCCAGCAGCTTTCTCCCCCGGACAGGACTTGGGACTAGCGATGAGCAGTTCTTC. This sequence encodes CASSFLPRTGLGTSDEQFF.

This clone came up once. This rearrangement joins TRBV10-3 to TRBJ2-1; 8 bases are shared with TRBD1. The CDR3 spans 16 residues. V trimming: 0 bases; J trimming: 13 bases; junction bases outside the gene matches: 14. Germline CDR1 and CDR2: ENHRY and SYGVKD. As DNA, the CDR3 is TGTGCCATCAGTGAGTCGGGACAGGCCATACACCCGATACAGTTCTTC. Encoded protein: CAISESGQAIHPIQFF.

The CDR3: CAWDLSYNSPLHF. In DNA form, the CDR3 reads TGTGCCTGGGACCTCTCCTATAATTCACCCCTCCACTTT. The chain has TRBV30 and TRBJ1-6; unclear D gene. Trimming cost V 5 bases and J 0 bases, with 5 bases left between them. The CDR3 covers 13 residues. The V gene's germline CDR1 is GTSNPN and CDR2 SVGIG (reference sequence).

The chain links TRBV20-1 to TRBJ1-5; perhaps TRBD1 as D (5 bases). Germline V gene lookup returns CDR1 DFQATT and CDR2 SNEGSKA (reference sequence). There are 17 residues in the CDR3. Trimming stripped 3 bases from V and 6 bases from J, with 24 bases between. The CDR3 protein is CSASLNRKGRQGQPQHF. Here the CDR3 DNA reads TGCAGTGCTAGTCTAAACCGTAAGGGCCGTCAGGGTCAGCCCCAGCATTTT.

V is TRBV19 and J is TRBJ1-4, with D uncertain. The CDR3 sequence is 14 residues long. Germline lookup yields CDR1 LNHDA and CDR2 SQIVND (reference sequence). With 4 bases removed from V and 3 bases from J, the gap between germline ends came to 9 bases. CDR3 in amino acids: CASSTAGSNEKLFF. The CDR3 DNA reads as TGTGCCAGTAGTACCGCCGGCTCTAATGAAAAACTGTTTTTT.

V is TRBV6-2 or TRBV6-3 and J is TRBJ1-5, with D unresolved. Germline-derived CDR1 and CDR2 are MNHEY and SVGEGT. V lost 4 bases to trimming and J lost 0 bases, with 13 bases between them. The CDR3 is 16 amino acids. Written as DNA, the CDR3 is TGTGCCAGCAGTTTACGATTCACAAATAGCAATCAGCCCCAGCATTTT. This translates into CASSLRFTNSNQPQHF.

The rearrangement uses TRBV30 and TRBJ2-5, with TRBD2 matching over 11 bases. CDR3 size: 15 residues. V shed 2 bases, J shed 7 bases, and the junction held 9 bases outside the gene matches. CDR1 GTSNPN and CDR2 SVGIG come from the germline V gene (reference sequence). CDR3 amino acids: CAWSFAGTSGGTQYF. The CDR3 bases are TGTGCCTGGAGTTTCGCCGGGACTAGCGGAGGGACCCAGTACTTC.

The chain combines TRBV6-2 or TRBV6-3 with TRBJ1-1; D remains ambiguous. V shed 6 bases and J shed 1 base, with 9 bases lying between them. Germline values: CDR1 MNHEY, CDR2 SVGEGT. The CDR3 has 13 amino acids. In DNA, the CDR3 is TGTGCCAGCAGCATGATACCGAACACTGAAGCTTTCTTT. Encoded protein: CASSMIPNTEAFF.

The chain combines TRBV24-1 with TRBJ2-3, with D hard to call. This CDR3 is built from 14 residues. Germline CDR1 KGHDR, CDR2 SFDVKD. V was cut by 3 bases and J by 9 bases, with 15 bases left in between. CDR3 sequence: CATSDPHLADTQYF. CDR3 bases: TGTGCCACCAGTGATCCCCACTTAGCTGACACGCAGTATTTT.

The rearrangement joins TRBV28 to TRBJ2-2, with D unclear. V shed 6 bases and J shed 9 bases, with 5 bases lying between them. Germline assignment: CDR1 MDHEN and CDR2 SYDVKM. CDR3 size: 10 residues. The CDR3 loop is CASSQRELFF. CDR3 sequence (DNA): TGTGCCAGCAGCCAGAGGGAGCTGTTTTTT.

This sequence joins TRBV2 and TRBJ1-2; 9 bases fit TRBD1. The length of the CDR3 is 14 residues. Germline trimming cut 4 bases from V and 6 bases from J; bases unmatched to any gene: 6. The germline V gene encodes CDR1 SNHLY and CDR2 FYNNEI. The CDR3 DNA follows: TGTGCCAGCAGTGTGGACAGGGGTTCAAATGGCTACACCTTC. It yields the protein CASSVDRGSNGYTF.

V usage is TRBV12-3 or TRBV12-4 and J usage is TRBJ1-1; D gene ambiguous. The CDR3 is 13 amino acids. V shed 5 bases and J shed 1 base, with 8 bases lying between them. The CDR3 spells CASSLEGNTEAFF. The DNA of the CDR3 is TGTGCCAGCAGTCTCGAAGGGAACACTGAAGCTTTCTTT.

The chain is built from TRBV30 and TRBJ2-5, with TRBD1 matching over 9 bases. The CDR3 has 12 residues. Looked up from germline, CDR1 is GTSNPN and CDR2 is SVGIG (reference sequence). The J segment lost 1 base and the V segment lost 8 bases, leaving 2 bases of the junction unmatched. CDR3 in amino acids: CARDRVQETQYF. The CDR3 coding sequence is TGTGCCAGGGACAGGGTCCAAGAGACCCAGTACTTC.

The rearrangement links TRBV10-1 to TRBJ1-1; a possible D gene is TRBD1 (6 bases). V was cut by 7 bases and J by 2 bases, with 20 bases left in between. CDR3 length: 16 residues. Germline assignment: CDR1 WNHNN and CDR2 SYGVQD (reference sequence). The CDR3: CASNPGALGRNTEAFF. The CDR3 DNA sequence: TGCGCCAGCAATCCGGGGGCGCTTGGGCGAAACACTGAAGCTTTCTTT.

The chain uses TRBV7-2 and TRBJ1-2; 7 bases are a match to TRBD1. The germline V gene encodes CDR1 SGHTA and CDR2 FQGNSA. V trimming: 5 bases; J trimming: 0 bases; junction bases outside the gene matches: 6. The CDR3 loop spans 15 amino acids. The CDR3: CASSPRDSTNYGYTF. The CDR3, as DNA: TGTGCCAGCAGCCCGCGGGACAGCACTAACTATGGCTACACCTTC.

This CDR3 reads CASSLVRGRQETQYF. The CDR3 bases are TGTGCCAGCAGCTTAGTGCGGGGCCGCCAAGAGACCCAGTACTTC. J is TRBJ2-5 and V is TRBV7-2; D possibly corresponds to TRBD2 (6 bases). Germline V gives CDR1 SGHTA, CDR2 FQGNSA. V lost 1 base to trimming and J lost 1 base, with 10 bases between them. The CDR3 extends over 15 amino acids.

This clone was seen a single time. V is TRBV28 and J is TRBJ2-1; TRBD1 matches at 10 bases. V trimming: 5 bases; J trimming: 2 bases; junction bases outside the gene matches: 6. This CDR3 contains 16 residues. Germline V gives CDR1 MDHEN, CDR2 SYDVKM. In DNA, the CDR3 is TGTGCCAGCAGTGCGGAGACAGGGGGCACCTACAATGAGCAGTTCTTC. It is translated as CASSAETGGTYNEQFF.

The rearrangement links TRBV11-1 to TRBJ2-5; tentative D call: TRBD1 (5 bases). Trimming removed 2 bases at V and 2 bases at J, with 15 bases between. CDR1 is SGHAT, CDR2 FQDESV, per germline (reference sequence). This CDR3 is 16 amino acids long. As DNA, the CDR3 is TGTGCCAGCAGCTTACGGGTCGGACACCCGCAAGAGACCCAGTACTTC. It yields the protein CASSLRVGHPQETQYF. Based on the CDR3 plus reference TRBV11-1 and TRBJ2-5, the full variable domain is EAEVAQSPRYKITEKSQAVAFWCDPISGHATLYWYRQILGQGPELLVQFQDESVVDDSQLPKDRFSAERLKGVDSTLKIQPAELGDSAMYLCASSLRVGHPQETQYFGPGTRLLVL.

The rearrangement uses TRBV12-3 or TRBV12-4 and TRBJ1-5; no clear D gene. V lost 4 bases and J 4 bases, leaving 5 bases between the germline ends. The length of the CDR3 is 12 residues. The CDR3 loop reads CASSWANQPQHF. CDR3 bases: TGTGCCAGCAGTTGGGCAAATCAGCCCCAGCATTTT.

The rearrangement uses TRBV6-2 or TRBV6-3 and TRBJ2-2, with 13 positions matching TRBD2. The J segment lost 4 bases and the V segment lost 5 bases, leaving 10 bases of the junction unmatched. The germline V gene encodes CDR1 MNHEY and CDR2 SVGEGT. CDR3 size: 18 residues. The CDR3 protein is CASSITSGRAVGTGELFF. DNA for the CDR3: TGTGCCAGCAGTATCACTAGCGGGAGGGCCGTTGGCACCGGGGAGCTGTTTTTT.

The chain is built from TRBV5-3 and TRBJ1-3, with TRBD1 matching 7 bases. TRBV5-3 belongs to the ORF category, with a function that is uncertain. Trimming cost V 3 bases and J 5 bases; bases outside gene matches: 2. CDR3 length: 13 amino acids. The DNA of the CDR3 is TGTGCCAGAAGCTGGACAGGCCGAAACACCATATATTTT. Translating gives CARSWTGRNTIYF.